The present T cell receptor beta chain was sequenced within a study of blood T cell repertoires in COVID-19. As for the study in general: The United States, Italy and Spain were the sources of the acute and convalescent COVID-19 samples. Nucleic acid was either cDNA or gDNA, and it came from T cells, B-cell-depleted T cells, or PBMCs.

In the study's own analysis: Estimated nucleated cell counts came from reference gene primer amplification. Generated by immunoSEQ multiplex PCR, the TCRdb table keeps only in-frame clones and is missing some. V and J calls and clone size are copied from that table; D and trimming were computed from the DNA. Of approximately 140,000 clones in the sample, about 90% were seen once. V was cut by 6 bases and J by 0 bases, with 11 bases left in between. The CDR3 is made up of 14 amino acids. The germline gives CDR1 LNHDA, CDR2 SQIVND (reference sequence). V is TRBV19 and J is TRBJ1-1, with unresolved D. Source material: peripheral blood. The clonotype originates from a woman aged 55-69 years with acute or convalescent COVID-19. The CDR3 sequence is CASSHQELNTEAFF. The DNA for the CDR3 is TGTGCCAGTAGCCACCAAGAGTTGAACACTGAAGCTTTCTTT. The variable domain in full, completed from reference TRBV19 and TRBJ1-1, reads DGGITQSPKYLFRKEGQNVTLSCEQNLNHDAMYWYRQDPGQGLRLIYYSQIVNDFQKGDIAEGYSVSREKKESFPLTVTSAQKNPTAFYLCASSHQELNTEAFFGQGTRLTVV.